Presented here are 24 T cell receptor beta chains from one specimen sequenced in a study of early T cells in non-severe SARS-CoV-2 infection. MiXCR, applied by TCRdb to the 5' RACE reads, yields one record per CDR3 protein. The repertoire holds over 55,000 distinct CDR3 sequences, with roughly an eighth as singletons. Sequencing was done on a sample of whole blood. These receptors all come from an adult who was a healthcare worker with PCR-confirmed SARS-CoV-2 infection or an uninfected control (not recorded which).

This clonotype was detected a few times. V and J are TRBV27 and TRBJ2-2; D uncertain. The V and J ends lost 4 bases and 1 base respectively, with 7 bases between them. The germline CDR1 and CDR2 sequences are MNHEY and SMNVEV (reference sequence). The CDR3 has 14 residues. The chain's CDR3 is CASSSTVNTGELFF. CDR3 bases: TGTGCCAGCAGTTCGACGGTGAACACCGGGGAGCTGTTTTTT.

This clonotype was found many times. The chain combines TRBV2 with TRBJ1-4; maybe TRBD1 (6 bases). The CDR3 runs to 18 residues. Germline CDR1 reads SNHLY; CDR2 reads FYNNEI. With 4 bases removed from V and 2 bases from J, the gap between germline ends came to 20 bases. CDR3 sequence reads: CASSGEPGHFGTNEKLFF. The CDR3 nucleotides read TGTGCCAGCAGTGGCGAACCGGGACACTTCGGGACTAATGAAAAACTGTTTTTT.

This clonotype was picked up many times. CDR3 nucleotide sequence: TGTGCCAGCAGCACCCAGGGGGCAGATACGCAGTATTTT. It specifies CASSTQGADTQYF. The rearrangement joins TRBV7-9 to TRBJ2-3; 7 bases are shared with TRBD1. The length of the CDR3 is 13 residues. The V gene end was trimmed by 5 bases and the J gene end by 4 bases; junction bases not matched to a gene: 3. Per the germline V gene, CDR1 is SEHNR and CDR2 is FQNEAQ (reference sequence).

The table lists this clonotype with many counts. The rearrangement uses TRBV6-5 and TRBJ1-1; D gene ambiguous. From germline, CDR1 is MNHEY and CDR2 SVGAGI. V was trimmed by 3 bases and J by 3 bases, leaving 8 bases between them. The CDR3 loop spans 13 amino acids. The CDR3 nucleotides are TGTGCCAGCAGTTATCGGTGGGACACTGAAGCTTTCTTT. Translation: CASSYRWDTEAFF.

The sample holds many counts of this clonotype. This rearrangement joins TRBV29-1 to TRBJ2-1; tentative D call: TRBD2 (5 bases). The CDR3 is 14 amino acids. Germline V gene data show CDR1 as SQVTM and CDR2 as ANQGSEA. V was pared by 5 bases and J by 0 bases, with 11 bases between. CDR3 sequence (DNA): TGCAGCGTTCTTGGGGAGTACTCCTACAATGAGCAGTTCTTC. This encodes CSVLGEYSYNEQFF.

Many counts were recorded for this clonotype. CDR3 nucleotide sequence: TGCAGCGTTGTACCCGGAGATACGCAGTATTTT. Residues: CSVVPGDTQYF. This rearrangement joins TRBV29-1 to TRBJ2-3; no reliable D call. Between the trimmed V and J ends, which lost 4 bases and 5 bases, there was a span of 7 bases. The germline V gene encodes CDR1 SQVTM and CDR2 ANQGSEA. The CDR3 covers 11 residues.

This clonotype has a count of ten or more. The genes are TRBV20-1 and TRBJ2-3, with a possible D match to TRBD1 (5 bases). With 3 bases removed from V and 5 bases from J, the gap between germline ends came to 9 bases. This CDR3 is built from 12 residues. The germline gives CDR1 DFQATT, CDR2 SNEGSKA (reference sequence). The chain's CDR3 is CSARGRGDTQYF. In DNA form, the CDR3 reads TGCAGTGCTAGGGGGCGAGGAGATACGCAGTATTTT.

This clonotype was detected many times. V and J are TRBV29-1 and TRBJ2-5; 7 nucleotides align to TRBD1. This CDR3 has 12 amino acids. V trimming: 4 bases; J trimming: 3 bases; junction bases outside the gene matches: 2. Germline V gene sequence: CDR1 SQVTM, CDR2 ANQGSEA. Here the CDR3 DNA reads TGCAGCGTTGTAGGGACAGAAGAGACCCAGTACTTC. Its translation: CSVVGTEETQYF. Full variable domain (rest looked up from reference TRBV29-1 and TRBJ2-5): SAVISQKPSRDICQRGTSLTIQCQVDSQVTMMFWYRQQPGQSLTLIATANQGSEATYESGFVIDKFPISRPNLTFSTLTVSNMSPEDSSIYLCSVVGTEETQYFGPGTRLLVL.

The CDR3 nucleotides read TGTGCCAGCAGCGGGGGACAGGGTAAAGTTTCTGGGGCCAACGTCCTGACTTTC. The encoded protein is CASSGGQGKVSGANVLTF. The chain links TRBV9 to TRBJ2-6; 9 nucleotides agree with TRBD1. This CDR3 has 18 residues. With V trimmed by 3 bases and J by 1 base, 8 bases remained unmatched. Germline assignment: CDR1 SGDLS and CDR2 YYNGEE.

This clonotype was seen ten or more times. The V gene is TRBV29-1, the J gene TRBJ2-1; the D is unclear. Germline CDR1 reads SQVTM; CDR2 reads ANQGSEA. V lost 6 bases and J 0 bases, leaving 9 bases between the germline ends. The CDR3 sequence is 13 residues long. Here the CDR3 DNA reads TGCAGCGTAGGTAGCAGCTCCTACAATGAGCAGTTCTTC. This codes for CSVGSSSYNEQFF.

This clonotype was detected many times. The V call is TRBV6-2 or TRBV6-3, the J call TRBJ1-5, with TRBD1 matching 9 bases. Trimming removed 5 bases from V and 9 bases from J; junction bases left unmatched: 11. Germline V CDR1 and CDR2: MNHEY, SVGEGT. CDR3 length: 15 residues. In DNA, the CDR3 is TGTGCCAGCAGTGACGGGACAGGGTCCTCAGGGCCCCAGCATTTT. This encodes CASSDGTGSSGPQHF.

This clonotype was counted at least ten times. The chain links TRBV7-8 to TRBJ2-1; D remains unclear. Between the trimmed V and J ends, which lost 0 bases and 0 bases, there was a span of 12 bases. The CDR3 length is 17 residues. From germline, CDR1 is SGHVS and CDR2 FQNEAQ. CDR3 in DNA: TGTGCCAGCAGCTTAGCGCGTAGCCCGAGCTCCTACAATGAGCAGTTCTTC. It translates to CASSLARSPSSYNEQFF.

This clonotype has a count of ten or more. The chain has TRBV29-1 and TRBJ2-7, with D unresolved. Trimming took 4 bases from V and 1 from J, leaving 17 bases between them. This CDR3 spans 15 amino acids. Germline lookup yields CDR1 SQVTM and CDR2 ANQGSEA. DNA of the CDR3: TGCAGCGTTGCGGCAAAACTTCTCTCATCCTACGAGCAGTACTTC. Protein: CSVAAKLLSSYEQYF.

The chain recombines TRBV29-1 with TRBJ2-6; tentative D call: TRBD1 (6 bases). The CDR3 runs 13 residues. Germline V CDR1 and CDR2: SQVTM, ANQGSEA. V lost 6 bases to trimming and J lost 4 bases, with 10 bases between them. The CDR3 bases are TGCAGCGTCCACAGGGCCGGGGCCAACGTCCTGACTTTC. As protein: CSVHRAGANVLTF.

This clonotype was detected many times. The chain carries TRBV12-3 or TRBV12-4 and TRBJ2-7; 12 bases agree with TRBD2. The CDR3 is 18 residues long. After removal of 5 bases from V and 9 bases from J, the junction contained 20 bases not matched to a gene. The CDR3 DNA follows: TGTGCCAGCAGTAGCCGGGGGCTCCTAGCGGGAGGGCGGTCCCCGCAGTACTTC. It is translated as CASSSRGLLAGGRSPQYF.

This clonotype was seen repeatedly, ten times or more. The V gene is TRBV2, the J gene TRBJ1-6, with 7 bases lining up with TRBD1. Germline CDR1 and CDR2: SNHLY and FYNNEI. This CDR3 comprises 16 residues. The ends lost 6 bases at V and 8 bases at J; junction bases unmatched: 13. The CDR3 region has the DNA TGTGCCAGCAGACCAAGACAGGGAGGTCGGCATTCACCCCTCCACTTT. The encoded protein is CASRPRQGGRHSPLHF.

The J gene is TRBJ2-2, the V gene TRBV28; D might be TRBD1 (6 bases). CDR1 is MDHEN and CDR2 is SYDVKM in the germline V gene. V dropped 7 bases and J dropped 6 bases, with 12 bases sitting between them. CDR3 length: 13 residues. CDR3 DNA: TGTGCCAGCATGCATGGACAGCCCGGGGAGCTGTTTTTT. The encoded protein is CASMHGQPGELFF. Supplemented by reference TRBV28 and TRBJ2-2, the full variable domain reads DVKVTQSSRYLVKRTGEKVFLECVQDMDHENMFWYRQDPGLGLRLIYFSYDVKMKEKGDIPEGYSVSREKKERFSLILESASTNQTSMYLCASMHGQPGELFFGEGSRLTVL.

This clonotype was seen ten or more times. The rearrangement joins TRBV15 to TRBJ2-1, with 9 bases lining up with TRBD2. The CDR3 covers 17 residues. The germline gives CDR1 LNHNV, CDR2 YYDKDF (reference sequence). Germline trimming cut 5 bases from V and 5 bases from J; bases unmatched to any gene: 13. The CDR3 loop is CATSAPTLAGRNNEQFF. For the CDR3, the DNA is TGTGCCACCAGCGCGCCAACTCTAGCGGGGAGAAACAATGAGCAGTTCTTC.

This clonotype was recorded at least ten times. The chain carries TRBV7-8 and TRBJ1-1, with D perhaps matching TRBD1 (5 bases). V lost 6 bases to trimming and J lost 0 bases, with 17 bases between them. Germline-derived CDR1 and CDR2 are SGHVS and FQNEAQ. The length of the CDR3 is 16 residues. CDR3 protein: CASSPSRGVMNTEAFF. The CDR3 coding sequence is TGTGCCAGCAGTCCAAGTCGGGGGGTAATGAACACTGAAGCTTTCTTT.

This clonotype appeared a few times. The J gene is TRBJ2-7, the V gene TRBV14; D is unclear. Trimming pared 5 bases from V and 0 bases from J, leaving 5 bases between. From germline, CDR1 is SGHDN and CDR2 FVKESK. This CDR3 is 12 amino acids long. The CDR3 spells CASSSFSYEQYF. The CDR3 coding sequence is TGTGCCAGCAGCTCGTTCTCCTACGAGCAGTACTTC.

Concerning this clonotype: A much more abundant neighbour one base away suggests this may be a read error. The CDR3 end shows no conserved phenylalanine or tryptophan, and so a read error is likely. The chain employs TRBV3-1 and TRBJ1-2, with D possibly TRBD1 on 6 matching bases. Germline assignment: CDR1 LGHDT and CDR2 YNNKEL (reference sequence). The CDR3 runs to 19 residues. V dropped 0 bases and J dropped 2 bases, with 22 bases sitting between them. For the CDR3, the DNA is TGTGCCAGCAGCCAAGATATCGGGACGTTGCGGACAGAGAACTATGGCTACACCCTC. Encoded protein: CASSQDIGTLRTENYGYTL.

Ten or more counts support this clonotype. The chain carries TRBV9 and TRBJ2-2, with 9 positions matching TRBD2. J was trimmed by 4 bases and V by 5 bases; bases with no gene match: 6. The germline V gene encodes CDR1 SGDLS and CDR2 YYNGEE. This CDR3 region has 15 residues. Here the CDR3 reads CASSNVAGATGELFF. The CDR3 nucleotides are TGTGCCAGCAGTAATGTAGCGGGAGCCACCGGGGAGCTGTTTTTT.

There are many counts of this clonotype. The J gene is TRBJ1-1, the V gene TRBV2; unclear D gene. Germline V gene sequence: CDR1 SNHLY, CDR2 FYNNEI. The CDR3 length is 15 residues. The germline V and J ends were trimmed by 6 bases and 0 bases, with 14 bases remaining between them. CDR3 sequence: CASSTEGVLNTEAFF. CDR3 DNA sequence: TGTGCCAGCAGCACCGAAGGAGTCTTGAACACTGAAGCTTTCTTT.

This clonotype came up many times. The rearrangement links TRBV29-1 to TRBJ2-7; the match to TRBD1 covers 9 bases. The germline CDR1 and CDR2 sequences are SQVTM and ANQGSEA. The J segment lost 3 bases and the V segment lost 6 bases, leaving 9 bases of the junction unmatched. The CDR3 consists of 14 residues. CDR3 loop: CSVGRDRAFYEQYF. The CDR3 DNA is TGCAGCGTCGGGCGGGACAGGGCCTTCTACGAGCAGTACTTC.